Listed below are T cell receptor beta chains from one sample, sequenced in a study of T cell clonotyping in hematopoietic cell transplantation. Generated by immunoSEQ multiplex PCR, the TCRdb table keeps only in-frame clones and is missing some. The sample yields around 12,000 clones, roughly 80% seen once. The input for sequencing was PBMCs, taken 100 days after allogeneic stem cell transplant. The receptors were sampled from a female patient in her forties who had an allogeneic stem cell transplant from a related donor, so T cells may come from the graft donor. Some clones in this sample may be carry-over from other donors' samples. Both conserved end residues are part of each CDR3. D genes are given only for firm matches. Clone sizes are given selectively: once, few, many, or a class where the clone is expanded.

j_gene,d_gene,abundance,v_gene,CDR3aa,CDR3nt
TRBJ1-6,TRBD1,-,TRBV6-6,CASSYIKTGESPLHF,TGTGCCAGCAGTTACATAAAGACAGGGGAGTCACCCCTCCACTTT
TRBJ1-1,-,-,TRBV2,CASSHRAGTEAFF,TGTGCCAGCAGTCACAGGGCGGGGACTGAAGCTTTCTTT
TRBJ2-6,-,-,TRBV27,CASSFFPPQSSGANVLTF,TGTGCCAGCAGTTTTTTTCCTCCACAGAGCTCTGGGGCCAACGTCCTGACTTTC
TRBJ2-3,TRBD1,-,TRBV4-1,CASSLLTGETDTQYF,TGCGCCAGCAGCCTCTTGACAGGGGAGACAGATACGCAGTATTTT
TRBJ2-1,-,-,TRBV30,CAWSPEGEQFF,TGTGCCTGGAGTCCCGAGGGTGAGCAGTTCTTC
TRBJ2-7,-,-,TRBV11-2,CASSSAGAVSSYEQYF,TGTGCCAGCAGCTCCGCAGGGGCCGTAAGCTCCTACGAGCAGTACTTC
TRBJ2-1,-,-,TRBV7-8,CASSPKEGLYNEQFF,TGTGCCAGCAGTCCGAAGGAGGGACTTTACAATGAGCAGTTCTTC
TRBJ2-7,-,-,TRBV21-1,CASRTLQGAFDEQYF,TGTGCCAGCAGAACCCTCCAGGGGGCTTTCGACGAGCAGTACTTC
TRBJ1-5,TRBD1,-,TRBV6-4,CASSRTGNQPQHF,TGTGCCAGCAGTAGGACAGGGAATCAGCCCCAGCATTTT
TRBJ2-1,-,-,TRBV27,CASNTKRANNEQFF,TGTGCCAGCAACACTAAGCGGGCGAACAATGAGCAGTTCTTC
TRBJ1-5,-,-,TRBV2,CASSSDDRRYQPQHF,TGTGCCAGCAGTTCGGACGACAGGAGATATCAGCCCCAGCATTTT
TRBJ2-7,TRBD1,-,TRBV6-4,CATPPGQGPYEQYF,TGTGCCACCCCCCCGGGACAGGGTCCCTACGAGCAGTACTTC
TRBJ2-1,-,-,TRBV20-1,CSAREGEQFF,TGCAGTGCTAGAGAGGGCGAGCAGTTCTTC
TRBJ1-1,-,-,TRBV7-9,CASSLGVSEAFF,TGTGCCAGCAGCCTAGGTGTTTCTGAAGCTTTCTTT
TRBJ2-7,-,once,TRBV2,CAVTGTDSYEQYF,TGTGCCGTCACCGGGACTGATTCCTACGAGCAGTACTTC
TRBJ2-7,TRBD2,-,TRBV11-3,CASSFGRLAPEQYF,TGTGCCAGCAGCTTCGGCCGACTAGCGCCCGAGCAGTACTTC
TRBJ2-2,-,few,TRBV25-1,CASSDREALANTGELFF,TGTGCCAGCAGTGATCGGGAAGCCCTCGCGAACACCGGGGAGCTGTTTTTT
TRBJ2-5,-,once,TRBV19,CASSMGARRGVYQETQYF,TGTGCCAGTAGTATGGGTGCTCGGAGGGGGGTGTACCAAGAGACCCAGTACTTC
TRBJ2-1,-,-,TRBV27,CASKEGYNEQFF,TGTGCCAGCAAGGAGGGATACAATGAGCAGTTCTTC
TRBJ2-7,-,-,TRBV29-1,CSVGGAGYHPYSYEQYF,TGCAGCGTTGGGGGGGCGGGCTATCACCCCTACTCCTACGAGCAGTACTTC